The 24 T cell receptor beta chains reported below all come from one sample, sequenced in a study of T cell repertoires in cytomegalovirus infection. Which antigens these TCRs recognize remains unknown. In TCRdb, the reads were re-called with MiXCR into one record per CDR3 protein. Of fewer than 1,000,000 distinct CDR3 sequences in the sample, 25% to 40% were seen once. The specimen comprised cultured CD8+ T cells from PBMCs, sampled from culture after CMV antigen stimulation. The receptor source for this set is a human donor in good health (CMV status not recorded). Some clones in this sample may be carry-over from other donors' samples.

Only a few counts were recorded for this clonotype. V is TRBV6-1 and J is TRBJ1-5, with D uncertain. This CDR3 spans 12 amino acids. Looked up from germline, CDR1 is MNHNS and CDR2 is SASEGT. V shed 1 base and J shed 6 bases, with 4 bases lying between them. This CDR3 is CASSEGSQPQHF. DNA for the CDR3: TGTGCCAGCAGTGAAGGCAGTCAGCCCCAGCATTTT.

This chain connects TRBV5-4 to TRBJ2-1, with 7 nucleotides matching TRBD2. V shed 9 bases and J 3 bases; nucleotides not matched to a gene: 12. Germline-derived CDR1 and CDR2 are SGHNT and YYREEE (reference sequence). This CDR3 is 15 amino acids long. The CDR3 spells CATHALSGVYNEQFF. DNA for the CDR3: TGTGCCACCCACGCCTTAAGCGGGGTCTACAATGAGCAGTTCTTC.

As concerns this clonotype: An end of the junction does not agree with germline; a read error may underlie this. DNA of the CDR3: TGTGCCAGCAGCTTCAGGGAAGAAGAGACCCAGTACTTC. Translated: CASSFREEETQYF. The chain carries TRBV5-3 and TRBJ2-5, with a weak D call TRBD1 (5 bases). TRBV5-3 is an open reading frame whose function is uncertain. CDR3 length: 13 amino acids.

The chain links TRBV28 to TRBJ1-5; D gene uncertain. V was clipped by 5 bases and J by 6 bases, with 14 bases between them. The CDR3 runs 14 residues. CDR1 and CDR2 (germline): MDHEN, SYDVKM. CDR3 coding DNA: TGTGCCAGCAGTAAGCGAAGGGTGGTTCAGCCCCAGCATTTT. Its translation: CASSKRRVVQPQHF.

V and J are TRBV19 and TRBJ2-1; no reliable D call. The V gene's germline CDR1 is LNHDA and CDR2 SQIVND (reference sequence). The V end was cut by 0 bases, the J end by 2 bases, with 11 bases between. This CDR3 comprises 16 residues. The CDR3 region is CASSIDDDLAYNEQFF. CDR3 DNA sequence: TGTGCCAGTAGTATAGATGACGATCTGGCCTACAATGAGCAGTTCTTC.

The V and J genes are TRBV7-6 and TRBJ2-5; weak D call: TRBD2 (5 bases). There are 17 residues in the CDR3. Germline CDR1 reads SGHVS; CDR2 reads FNYEAQ. The V gene lost 4 bases and the J gene lost 2 bases, with 20 bases spanning the gap. CDR3 nucleotide sequence: TGTGCCAGCAGCTCACCCCACAGTCTAAGCGGTCAAGAGACCCAGTACTTC. Its translation is CASSSPHSLSGQETQYF.

The chain joins TRBV7-2 to TRBJ2-7; no firm D call. This CDR3 has 15 amino acids. CDR1 is SGHTA and CDR2 is FQGNSA in the germline V gene. V lost 5 bases and J lost 4, with 18 bases in between. The CDR3 DNA follows: TGTGCCAGCAGCCCCCCAGGTGGCAGCGTATACGAGCAGTACTTC. Residues: CASSPPGGSVYEQYF.

Points on this clonotype: Germline and junction disagree at one end, which may indicate a read error. The chain carries TRBV6-5 and TRBJ1-5; D ambiguous. The CDR3 totals 14 residues. CDR1 MNHEY and CDR2 SVGAGI come from the germline V gene. Here the CDR3 reads CASSFASSTQPQHF. The CDR3 region has the DNA TGTGCCAGCAGTTTCGCGAGCAGCACTCAGCCCCAGCATTTT.

The chain joins TRBV25-1 to TRBJ2-7, with a tentative D call TRBD1 (6 bases). Germline lookup yields CDR1 MGHDK and CDR2 SYGVNS. The CDR3 is 12 amino acids. The V end lost 4 bases, the J end lost 8 bases, and 12 bases lay between the germline ends. In DNA, the CDR3 is TGTGCCAGCAGTGCTATACAGGGAAAGCAGTACGTC. This encodes CASSAIQGKQYV.

The chain combines TRBV29-1 with TRBJ2-3; D is possibly TRBD1 or TRBD2 (6 bases each). Trimming removed 5 bases at V and 6 bases at J, with 15 bases between. Germline loops: CDR1 SQVTM, CDR2 ANQGSEA. The CDR3 contains 13 residues. DNA of the CDR3: TGCAGCGTTCGGGGGCCCGGGAGTGATACGCAGTATTTT. Residues: CSVRGPGSDTQYF.

This clonotype occurred a few times. The CDR3 region is CASSQEPRGRFF. The CDR3 DNA reads as TGCGCCAGCAGCCAAGAACCTAGGGGTCGATTCTTT. This chain links TRBV4-1 with TRBJ1-1; possibly TRBD1 for D (5 bases). The CDR3 sequence is 12 residues long. Per the germline V gene, CDR1 is MGHRA and CDR2 is YSYEKL. The V gene lost 0 bases and the J gene lost 14 bases, with 13 bases spanning the gap.

This clonotype was counted many times. The rearrangement links TRBV12-3 or TRBV12-4 to TRBJ2-1; D tentatively reads TRBD1 or TRBD2 (6 bases each). V gave up 3 bases and J gave up 7 bases, with 19 bases separating them. This CDR3 is 16 amino acids long. The CDR3 DNA follows: TGTGCCAGCAGTTTTAGTCTTGGGGGGCGGGAAAATGAGCAGTTCTTC. This gives the protein CASSFSLGGRENEQFF.

The chain links TRBV6-6 to TRBJ1-1; 7 nucleotides align to TRBD1. Germline V CDR1 and CDR2: MNHNY, SVGAGI (reference sequence). With V trimmed by 0 bases and J by 0 bases, 13 bases remained unmatched. The CDR3 has 19 amino acids. CDR3 loop: CASSYSRVGTAYMNTEAFF. CDR3 bases: TGTGCCAGCAGTTACTCGAGGGTTGGGACAGCTTACATGAACACTGAAGCTTTCTTT.

Regarding this clonotype: A single base separates this from a much larger clone, so it may be a read error. The J gene is TRBJ1-2, the V gene TRBV2; a possible D gene is TRBD1 (6 bases). CDR3 size: 10 residues. Germline CDR1 reads SNHLY; CDR2 reads FYNNEI. The CDR3 region has the DNA TGTGTCAGCAGTGGACAGTTCTGCACCTTC. Its protein is CVSSGQFCTF.

The chain carries TRBV12-3 or TRBV12-4 and TRBJ1-5, with 7 bases aligning to TRBD1. The ends lost 6 bases at V and 6 bases at J; junction bases unmatched: 8. The CDR3 has 14 amino acids. The DNA for the CDR3 is TGTGCCAGCAGCCCAACAGGGGTGGGTCAGCCCCAGCATTTT. Its protein is CASSPTGVGQPQHF.

This clonotype came up a few times. The gene calls are TRBV24-1 and TRBJ1-2, with TRBD1 matching 8 bases. The CDR3 contains 15 residues. Germline loops: CDR1 KGHDR, CDR2 SFDVKD. V was clipped by 1 base and J by 9 bases; unmatched bases: 9. CDR3 bases: TGTGCCACCAGTGATTTCTTGGACAGGGCCTTTCGCTACACCTTC. Its protein is CATSDFLDRAFRYTF.

This clonotype has a single count. CDR3 sequence: CASSFKGTGMSTEAFF. DNA for the CDR3: TGTGCCAGCAGTTTTAAGGGGACAGGGATGAGCACTGAAGCTTTCTTT. V is TRBV27 and J is TRBJ1-1; TRBD1 matches at 9 bases. The CDR3 is 16 amino acids. Trimming removed 3 bases from V and 4 bases from J; junction bases left unmatched: 9. Germline assignment: CDR1 MNHEY and CDR2 SMNVEV (reference sequence).

The CDR3 region is CSVESNTEAFF. As DNA, the CDR3 is TGCAGCGTTGAAAGTAACACTGAAGCTTTCTTT. V is TRBV29-1 and J is TRBJ1-1; D uncertain. The CDR3 covers 11 residues. Per the germline V gene, CDR1 is SQVTM and CDR2 is ANQGSEA. V lost 2 bases and J lost 2, with 3 bases in between.

This clonotype was seen a handful of times. J is TRBJ2-2 and V is TRBV19; D gene uncertain. Germline V lookup: CDR1 LNHDA, CDR2 SQIVND (reference sequence). V was pared by 5 bases and J by 2 bases, with 12 bases between. This CDR3 contains 15 residues. The CDR3 DNA sequence: TGTGCCAGTAGTTTCAGGCGAGTAAACACCGGGGAGCTGTTTTTT. Translating it yields CASSFRRVNTGELFF. The whole variable domain, filled in from reference TRBV19 and TRBJ2-2, reads DGGITQSPKYLFRKEGQNVTLSCEQNLNHDAMYWYRQDPGQGLRLIYYSQIVNDFQKGDIAEGYSVSREKKESFPLTVTSAQKNPTAFYLCASSFRRVNTGELFFGEGSRLTVL.

The chain recombines TRBV27 with TRBJ1-1; D is unclear. V was trimmed by 10 bases and J by 0 bases, leaving 21 bases between them. The CDR3 has 16 amino acids. CDR1 MNHEY and CDR2 SMNVEV come from the germline V gene (reference sequence). CDR3 DNA: TGTGCCACAAAGTTAATCTTAGCGGGAGTGAACACTGAAGCTTTCTTT. This translates into CATKLILAGVNTEAFF.

The genes are TRBV5-5 and TRBJ1-4, with 7 bases identical to TRBD1. V trimming: 3 bases; J trimming: 4 bases; junction bases outside the gene matches: 9. CDR1 SGHKS and CDR2 YYEKEE come from the germline V gene (reference sequence). CDR3 size: 16 residues. The CDR3 here is CASSSYRDSLNEKLFF. Written as DNA, the CDR3 is TGTGCCAGCAGCTCGTACCGGGACAGCCTTAATGAAAAACTGTTTTTT.

This clonotype was observed a handful of times. V and J are TRBV27 and TRBJ1-5; D not resolved. The CDR3 loop spans 14 amino acids. CDR1 MNHEY and CDR2 SMNVEV come from the germline V gene (reference sequence). Trimming removed 7 bases from V and 6 bases from J, with 16 bases in between. The CDR3 sequence is CASKAGHGGQPQHF. CDR3 sequence (DNA): TGTGCCAGCAAGGCGGGCCACGGCGGTCAGCCCCAGCATTTT.

This clonotype came up once. The DNA is omitted, as the CDR3 cannot be located on it reliably, and the CDR3 follows TCRdb's listing. The J gene is TRBJ2-2, the V gene TRBV7-4; the D call TRBD1 from the table was never checked on the DNA. From germline, CDR1 is SGHVT and CDR2 SQSDAQ. Including both end residues, the CDR3 is 16 amino acids long. Here the CDR3 reads CASSSHPLFRFGEQFF.

This clonotype was recorded a few times. The chain combines TRBV2 with TRBJ1-1, with D possibly TRBD1 on 5 matching bases. The CDR3 extends over 14 amino acids. Germline CDR1 and CDR2: SNHLY and FYNNEI. The V end was cut by 5 bases, the J end by 3 bases, with 13 bases between. The CDR3 here is CASSQPGRDTEAFF. DNA for the CDR3: TGTGCCAGCAGTCAACCGGGGCGGGACACTGAAGCTTTCTTT.